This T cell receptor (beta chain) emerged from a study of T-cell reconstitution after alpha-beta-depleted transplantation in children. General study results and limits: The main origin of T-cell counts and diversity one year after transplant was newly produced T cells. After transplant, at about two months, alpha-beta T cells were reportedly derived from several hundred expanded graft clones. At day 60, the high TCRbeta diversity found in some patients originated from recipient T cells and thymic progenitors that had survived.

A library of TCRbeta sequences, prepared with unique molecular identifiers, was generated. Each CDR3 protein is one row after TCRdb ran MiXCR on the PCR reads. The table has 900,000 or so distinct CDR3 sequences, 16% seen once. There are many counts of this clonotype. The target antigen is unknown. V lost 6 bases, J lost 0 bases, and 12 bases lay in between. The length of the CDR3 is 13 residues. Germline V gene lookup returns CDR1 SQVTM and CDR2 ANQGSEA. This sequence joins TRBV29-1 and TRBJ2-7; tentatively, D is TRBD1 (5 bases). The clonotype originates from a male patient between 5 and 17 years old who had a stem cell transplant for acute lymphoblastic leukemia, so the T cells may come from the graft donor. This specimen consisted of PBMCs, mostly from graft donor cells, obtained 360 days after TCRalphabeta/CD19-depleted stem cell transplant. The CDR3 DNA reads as TGCAGCGTGGCAGGGCCAACCTCCTACGAGCAGTACTTC. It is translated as CSVAGPTSYEQYF.